This T cell receptor (beta chain) derives from a study of Tregs in tolerant kidney transplant recipients. General study points: This study did not directly address biological reproducibility.

CDR1 is LNHDA and CDR2 is SQIVND in the germline V gene (reference sequence). The CDR3 extends over 14 amino acids. Trimming took off 7 bases at V and 1 base at J, with 10 bases between the two ends. CD4+CD25+CD127- Tregs, CD4+CD25- non-Tregs, CD4 and CD8 cells were sorted. For this clone: Its specificity is unknown.

Sequencing used immunoSEQ multiplex PCR; TCRdb keeps in-frame clones, though not all of them. The profile shows some 240,000 clones, approximately 84% of them singletons. This receptor was taken from a human donor in good health. The chain recombines TRBV19 with TRBJ1-4; the D is unclear. What was sequenced was CD4+ T cells from blood. In nucleotides, the CDR3 is TGTGCCAGTAAGGAGAGGGTAACTAATGAAAAACTGTTTTTT. The encoded protein is CASKERVTNEKLFF.